The 20 T cell receptor beta chains below come from one sample, sequenced in a study of breast tumors, draining lymph nodes, adjacent tissues. The lymph nodes were axillary draining lymph nodes from breast cancer patients. TCRdb itself ran the multiplex PCR reads through MiXCR, one entry per CDR3 protein. The sample has about 140,000 distinct CDR3 sequences, over 25% seen once. The sample was axillary lymph node tissue. These receptor sequences come from a female donor with breast cancer. Some clones in this sample may be carry-over from other donors' samples.

In this sample, this clonotype turned up many times. The chain couples TRBV20-1 to TRBJ1-3; TRBD1 is a possible D gene (6 bases). The CDR3 covers 14 residues. In germline, CDR1 is DFQATT, CDR2 SNEGSKA (reference sequence). V was cut by 5 bases and J by 3 bases, with 14 bases left in between. CDR3 nucleotide sequence: TGCAGTGCTGGAAGGGGGTTTGGTGGAAACACCATATATTTT. This gives the protein CSAGRGFGGNTIYF.

The chain employs TRBV6-4 and TRBJ2-7; 7 bases agree with TRBD1. Per germline, CDR1 MRHNA and CDR2 SNTAGT. V lost 5 bases and J lost 0; bases outside the gene matches: 10. This CDR3 is 16 amino acids long. The CDR3 sequence is CASSQQGTARSYEQYF. CDR3 sequence (DNA): TGTGCCAGCAGTCAACAGGGGACCGCCCGCTCCTACGAGCAGTACTTC.

This chain links TRBV19 with TRBJ2-5, with 12 bases matching TRBD2. With V trimmed by 5 bases and J by 5 bases, 12 bases remained unmatched. The germline gives CDR1 LNHDA, CDR2 SQIVND (reference sequence). The CDR3 has 17 residues. CDR3 sequence reads: CASSVPSGGGRNETQYF. The CDR3 DNA is TGTGCCAGTAGTGTCCCTAGCGGGGGGGGACGCAATGAGACCCAGTACTTC.

For this clonotype: The conserved final phenylalanine or tryptophan is absent from the CDR3, which likely points to a read error. Because the CDR3's place on the DNA is in doubt, the DNA is left out and the CDR3 is given as listed by TCRdb. The chain uses TRBV6-4 and TRBJ1-4; whether TRBD1, the table's D call, matches the DNA was not checked. The CDR3 has 8 residues if both end residues are counted. Per the germline V gene, CDR1 is MRHNA and CDR2 is SNTAGT. The CDR3 reads CATDYRTG.

This clonotype has ten or more counts. This chain uses TRBV20-1 with TRBJ1-5; D unclear. The CDR3 consists of 12 residues. The V gene's germline CDR1 is DFQATT and CDR2 SNEGSKA (reference sequence). The V end lost 2 bases, the J end lost 1 base, and 3 bases lay between the germline ends. CDR3 nucleotides: TGCAGTGCTAGAAGAAGCAATCAGCCCCAGCATTTT. Protein: CSARRSNQPQHF.

Turning to this clonotype: A much larger clone differs from this one at a single base, so this may be a read error. The V call is TRBV11-2, the J call TRBJ2-7; D ambiguous. From germline, CDR1 is SGHAT and CDR2 FQNNGV. This CDR3 region has 15 residues. The V end lost 8 bases, the J end lost 1 base, and 18 bases lay between the germline ends. The CDR3 here is CASGLLPQASYEQYF. The CDR3 region has the DNA TGTGCCAGCGGCCTTCTGCCGCAGGCATCCTACGAGCAGTACTTC.

This clonotype appeared a few times. This may be a read error: a much more frequent sequence differs by one nucleotide. V and J are TRBV11-2 and TRBJ2-2; D may be TRBD2 (6 bases). The CDR3 is made up of 14 amino acids. The germline CDR1 and CDR2 sequences are SGHAT and FQNNGV. CDR3 loop: CASVRPLATGGLFF. The DNA of the CDR3 is TGTGCCAGCGTTCGACCTTTGGCGACCGGGGGGCTGTTTTTT.

About this clonotype: A read error may be the cause here, since a much bigger clone is one base away. This chain links TRBV5-5 with TRBJ1-3; no clear D. The CDR3 extends over 15 amino acids. The V end lost 4 bases, the J end lost 0 bases, and 11 bases lay between the germline ends. Looked up from germline, CDR1 is SGHKS and CDR2 is YYEKEE (reference sequence). This chain's CDR3 is CASSIHSYSGNTIYF. In DNA, the CDR3 is TGTGCCAGCAGCATCCACAGTTACTCTGGAAACACCATATATTTT.

This clonotype was seen ten or more times. The CDR3 sequence: CASTGDSGANVLTF. For the CDR3, the DNA is TGCGCCAGCACCGGAGACTCTGGGGCCAACGTCCTGACTTTC. This chain joins TRBV5-1 and TRBJ2-6; D not certain. The germline V gene encodes CDR1 SGHRS and CDR2 YFSETQ. This CDR3 comprises 14 residues. V lost 6 bases, J lost 0 bases, and 7 bases lay in between.

This clonotype was detected only a few times. The chain recombines TRBV4-1 with TRBJ1-1; 7 nucleotides match TRBD1. The V gene's germline CDR1 is MGHRA and CDR2 YSYEKL. This CDR3 region has 17 residues. V dropped 3 bases and J dropped 7; count of bases not matched to a gene: 17. CDR3: CASSHSGQIGSPIEAFF. CDR3 coding DNA: TGCGCCAGCAGCCACTCGGGACAGATTGGCTCCCCTATTGAAGCTTTCTTT.

Comments on this clonotype: A single base separates this from a much larger clone, so it may be a read error. This rearrangement joins TRBV6-1 to TRBJ2-2, with D unresolved. This CDR3 comprises 14 residues. The germline V gene encodes CDR1 MNHNS and CDR2 SASEGT. The CDR3 loop is CASMRQLNAGELFF. The CDR3 DNA follows: TGTGCCAGCATGAGGCAGTTGAACGCCGGGGAGCTGTTTTTT.

The table lists this clonotype with many counts. This rearrangement joins TRBV2 to TRBJ2-5; TRBD1 matches 9 bases. CDR3 length equals 16 residues. With V trimmed by 1 base and J by 9 bases, 12 bases remained unmatched. CDR1 is SNHLY, CDR2 FYNNEI, per germline. The CDR3 sequence: CASSEGRTGTGRAQYF. CDR3 DNA sequence: TGTGCCAGCAGTGAAGGTCGTACCGGGACAGGGAGGGCCCAGTACTTC. The variable domain in full, with the rest retrieved from reference TRBV2 and TRBJ2-5, is EPEVTQTPSHQVTQMGQEVILRCVPISNHLYFYWYRQILGQKVEFLVSFYNNEISEKSEIFDDQFSVERPDGSNFTLKIRSTKLEDSAMYFCASSEGRTGTGRAQYFGPGTRLLVL.

The sample holds many counts of this clonotype. This sequence joins TRBV5-4 and TRBJ1-2; TRBD1 might be the D (5 bases). V was trimmed by 4 bases and J by 8 bases, leaving 12 bases between them. This CDR3 contains 12 residues. The V gene's germline CDR1 is SGHNT and CDR2 YYREEE (reference sequence). The CDR3: CASSKAGYGYTF. CDR3 in DNA: TGTGCCAGCAGCAAGGCAGGGTACGGCTACACCTTC.

The V and J genes are TRBV7-8 and TRBJ1-4; TRBD1 matches 7 bases. Germline CDR1 reads SGHVS; CDR2 reads FQNEAQ. CDR3 length equals 15 residues. J was trimmed by 10 bases and V by 0 bases; bases with no gene match: 8. The CDR3 spells CASSLAGGADVKLFF. For the CDR3, the DNA is TGTGCCAGCAGCTTAGCAGGGGGCGCGGATGTAAAACTGTTTTTT.

This clonotype has ten or more counts. This sequence joins TRBV7-8 and TRBJ1-5; D not certain. The CDR3 sequence is 13 residues long. Germline loops: CDR1 SGHVS, CDR2 FQNEAQ. The V gene lost 2 bases and the J gene lost 5 bases, with 7 bases spanning the gap. CDR3 amino acids: CASSLLLDQPQHF. The CDR3 DNA is TGTGCCAGCAGCTTATTGCTCGATCAGCCCCAGCATTTT.

The sample holds many counts of this clonotype. The chain recombines TRBV29-1 with TRBJ2-1, with TRBD1 identical over 8 bases. This CDR3 spans 11 amino acids. V lost 4 bases to trimming and J lost 7 bases; unmatched junction nucleotides: 0. CDR1 is SQVTM and CDR2 is ANQGSEA in the germline V gene. In DNA form, the CDR3 reads TGCAGCGTTGGACAGGGGAATGAGCAGTTCTTC. Protein sequence: CSVGQGNEQFF.

This clonotype has just one count. The V call is TRBV10-3, the J call TRBJ2-7, with D unresolved. The V end lost 4 bases, the J end lost 7 bases, and 14 bases lay between the germline ends. CDR3 length: 13 amino acids. Germline assignment: CDR1 ENHRY and CDR2 SYGVKD. CDR3 nucleotides: TGTGCCATCAGTGTGAAAGGTTACAATGAGCAGTACGTC. This sequence encodes CAISVKGYNEQYV.

This clonotype was recorded at least ten times. The chain uses TRBV25-1 and TRBJ1-6; TRBD1 matches 7 bases. Germline V gene lookup returns CDR1 MGHDK and CDR2 SYGVNS. The CDR3 covers 16 residues. Trimming took 6 bases from V and 1 from J; bases not matched to a gene: 6. CDR3 bases: TGTGCCAGCAGCCCTGGACAGGTTTCCTATAATTCACCCCTCCACTTT. As protein: CASSPGQVSYNSPLHF. Filled out from reference TRBV25-1 and TRBJ1-6, the complete variable domain reads EADIYQTPRYLVIGTGKKITLECSQTMGHDKMYWYQQDPGMELHLIHYSYGVNSTEKGDLSSESTVSRIRTEHFPLTLESARPSHTSQYLCASSPGQVSYNSPLHFGNGTRLTVT.

Points on this clonotype: Being one base from a much bigger clone, this may be a read error. V and J are TRBV12-3 or TRBV12-4 and TRBJ2-3; 10 nucleotides match TRBD2. The CDR3 is 16 amino acids. J lost 6 bases, V lost 3 bases, and 9 bases had no gene match. The CDR3: CASSFTSGGAWDTQYF. In DNA, the CDR3 is TGTGCCAGCAGTTTCACCAGCGGGGGGGCATGGGATACGCAGTATTTT.

This clonotype occurred many times. The CDR3 sequence is CASSYRTQHPTTNEKLFF. The CDR3, as DNA: TGTGCCAGCAGTTATAGGACCCAGCACCCCACAACTAATGAAAAACTGTTTTTT. The chain recombines TRBV7-9 with TRBJ1-4; no firm D call. Germline CDR1 SEHNR, CDR2 FQNEAQ (reference sequence). CDR3 length: 18 residues. With 6 bases removed from V and 0 bases from J, the gap between germline ends came to 20 bases.